Below are 24 T cell receptor beta chains sequenced from a single sample in a study of early T cells in non-severe SARS-CoV-2 infection. TCRdb itself ran the 5' RACE reads through MiXCR, one entry per CDR3 protein. The sample contains tens of thousands of distinct CDR3 sequences, 7% to 8% of which appear only once. Sequencing input: whole blood. These TCRs come from an adult who was a healthcare worker with PCR-confirmed SARS-CoV-2 infection or an uninfected control (not recorded which).

This clonotype was counted at least ten times. At one end, the junction sequence differs from germline, possibly due to a read error. The V call is TRBV29-1, the J call TRBJ1-1; no firm D call. CDR1 and CDR2 from the germline V gene are SQVTM and ANQGSEA. The length of the CDR3 is 11 residues. The CDR3 DNA sequence: TGCAGCGTAGATGACGGGTATGAAGTTTTCTTT. The encoded protein is CSVDDGYEVFF.

This clonotype has just a few counts. The CDR3 spells CASRAGTESSYEQYF. The CDR3 coding sequence is TGTGCCAGCAGGGCCGGGACGGAGAGCTCCTACGAGCAGTACTTC. This chain links TRBV7-9 with TRBJ2-7, with D perhaps matching TRBD1 or TRBD2 (5 bases each). Trimming shortened V by 6 bases and J by 0 bases, and 15 bases separated the two germline ends. Germline V lookup: CDR1 SEHNR, CDR2 FQNEAQ (reference sequence). The CDR3 is 15 amino acids.

This clonotype was counted many times. The chain employs TRBV10-3 and TRBJ2-3; a weak D match, TRBD2 (6 bases). V lost 4 bases and J lost 2, with 13 bases in between. Germline V gives CDR1 ENHRY, CDR2 SYGVKD. CDR3 length: 15 residues. CDR3 loop: CAISAVRGTTDTQYF. The DNA for the CDR3 is TGTGCCATCAGTGCCGTCCGGGGGACCACAGATACGCAGTATTTT.

The rearrangement joins TRBV9 to TRBJ1-2, with 9 positions matching TRBD1. This CDR3 has 15 amino acids. J gave up 5 bases and V 0 bases, and 5 bases lay outside the gene matches. CDR1 SGDLS and CDR2 YYNGEE come from the germline V gene. CDR3 DNA: TGTGCCAGCAGCGTAGGCGGGACAGGGCGGTATGGCTACACCTTC. Its translation is CASSVGGTGRYGYTF.

The chain links TRBV5-1 to TRBJ2-3, with D unresolved. Germline CDR1 SGHRS, CDR2 YFSETQ. V was clipped by 2 bases and J by 2 bases, with 15 bases between them. This CDR3 has 16 amino acids. CDR3 in amino acids: CASSFLTAQDTDTQYF. The DNA of the CDR3 is TGCGCCAGCAGCTTTTTAACGGCACAAGACACAGATACGCAGTATTTT.

This clonotype was observed many times. V usage is TRBV6-6 and J usage is TRBJ2-7, with D perhaps TRBD2 (6 bases). The CDR3 is 12 amino acids. CDR1 is MNHNY, CDR2 SVGAGI, per germline (reference sequence). V lost 8 bases to trimming and J lost 3 bases, with 11 bases between them. This chain's CDR3 is CASRDSYYEQYF. CDR3 DNA sequence: TGTGCCAGCCGGGACTCGTACTACGAGCAGTACTTC.

This clonotype was recorded at least ten times. The chain recombines TRBV10-3 with TRBJ1-6; possibly TRBD1 for D (5 bases). V was trimmed by 9 bases and J by 7 bases, leaving 10 bases between them. The CDR3 sequence is 12 residues long. Per the germline V gene, CDR1 is ENHRY and CDR2 is SYGVKD. The CDR3 protein is CAIGTQNSPLHF. CDR3 coding DNA: TGTGCCATTGGGACCCAAAATTCACCCCTCCACTTT.

The rearrangement uses TRBV23-1 and TRBJ2-5; TRBD1 matches at 8 bases. TRBV23-1 has ORF status, its function being uncertain. The junction had 14 bases not matched to a gene; V was cut back by 6 bases and J by 5 bases. This CDR3 is built from 16 residues. CDR3 residues: CASSPFATGAKETQYF. The CDR3 nucleotides are TGCGCCAGCAGCCCTTTCGCGACAGGGGCGAAGGAGACCCAGTACTTC.

V gene TRBV18 combines with J gene TRBJ1-4; 7 positions agree with TRBD1. CDR1 and CDR2 from the germline V gene are KGHSH and LQKENI. With 5 bases clipped from V and 1 base from J, the junction kept 7 bases outside the gene matches. This CDR3 is built from 16 residues. CDR3 DNA: TGTGCCAGCTCAGCGGGACAGTTAGGAACTAATGAAAAACTGTTTTTT. This gives the protein CASSAGQLGTNEKLFF.

This clonotype was seen many times. The V gene is TRBV27, the J gene TRBJ2-7; D perhaps matches TRBD1 (5 bases). Germline V lookup: CDR1 MNHEY, CDR2 SMNVEV (reference sequence). CDR3 size: 14 residues. Trimming took 3 bases from V and 3 from J, leaving 12 bases between them. The CDR3 spells CASSFNAGRYEQYF. CDR3 bases: TGTGCCAGCAGTTTTAACGCAGGGCGCTACGAGCAGTACTTC.

This clonotype turned up a few times. The chain joins TRBV7-9 to TRBJ2-3; no clear D. Trimming left V 0 bases short and J 7 bases short, with 8 bases between. The CDR3 length is 13 residues. The V gene's germline CDR1 is SEHNR and CDR2 FQNEAQ (reference sequence). The CDR3 region is CASSLASANTQYF. CDR3 sequence (DNA): TGTGCCAGCAGCTTAGCCTCAGCCAATACGCAGTATTTT.

This clonotype was observed a few times. The chain carries TRBV30 and TRBJ1-2; weak D call: TRBD1 (5 bases). The CDR3 loop spans 13 amino acids. Germline V gene data show CDR1 as GTSNPN and CDR2 as SVGIG (reference sequence). Trimming removed 5 bases from V and 0 bases from J, with 10 bases in between. The CDR3 nucleotides read TGTGCCTGGTCCAGGGATACTAACTATGGCTACACCTTC. Translating gives CAWSRDTNYGYTF.

This clonotype was observed at least ten times. The chain combines TRBV10-1 with TRBJ1-1; D is undetermined. Per the germline V gene, CDR1 is WNHNN and CDR2 is SYGVQD (reference sequence). The CDR3 has 14 residues. Trimming took off 0 bases at V and 2 bases at J, with 7 bases between the two ends. CDR3 DNA sequence: TGCGCCAGCAGTGAGTCCCTCCAAAACACTGAAGCTTTCTTT. This gives the protein CASSESLQNTEAFF.

This clonotype was seen only a few times. The V and J genes are TRBV27 and TRBJ1-6; 8 bases line up with TRBD1. The germline V gene has CDR1 MNHEY and CDR2 SMNVEV (reference sequence). This CDR3 is built from 17 residues. With V trimmed by 2 bases and J by 3 bases, 6 bases remained unmatched. The CDR3 sequence is CASSLRGQGLYNSPLHF. The CDR3 nucleotides read TGTGCCAGCAGTTTACGTGGACAGGGTCTCTATAATTCACCCCTCCACTTT.

Only a few counts were recorded for this clonotype. V usage is TRBV19 and J usage is TRBJ1-2; D is undetermined. The germline V gene encodes CDR1 LNHDA and CDR2 SQIVND (reference sequence). Trimming stripped 6 bases from V and 4 bases from J, with 9 bases between. The CDR3 has 12 amino acids. The CDR3 sequence: CASRDGGYGYTF. CDR3 DNA sequence: TGTGCCAGTAGGGACGGAGGCTATGGCTACACCTTC.

The chain combines TRBV7-2 with TRBJ2-2, with D unresolved. Germline CDR1 SGHTA, CDR2 FQGNSA. The CDR3 loop spans 13 amino acids. Trimming removed 1 base at V and 6 bases at J, with 6 bases between. CDR3 nucleotides: TGTGCCAGCAGCTTAGTTCGTGCCGGGGAGCTGTTTTTT. This gives the protein CASSLVRAGELFF.

This clonotype was found many times. Written as DNA, the CDR3 is TGTGCCAGCAGCTCCCCTGCTAAAGCAACCTTC. Translated: CASSSPAKATF. This chain joins TRBV6-2 or TRBV6-3 and TRBJ1-2; D uncertain. From germline, CDR1 is MNHEY and CDR2 SVGEGT. CDR3 length: 11 residues. Trimming cost V 6 bases and J 14 bases, with 16 bases left between them.

This clonotype has ten or more counts. V gene TRBV21-1 combines with J gene TRBJ1-2; TRBD1, the table's D call, lacks a check against the DNA. TRBV21-1 is shown as a pseudogene. The CDR3 runs to 17 residues. The CDR3 sequence: CASRTSPGDQGNYGYTF. CDR3 DNA: TGTGCCAGCAGGACCTCCCCTGGGGACCAGGGCAACTATGGCTACACCTTC.

The sample holds a few counts of this clonotype. The gene calls are TRBV3-1 and TRBJ1-5; D uncertain. Germline-derived CDR1 and CDR2 are LGHDT and YNNKEL (reference sequence). V shed 4 bases and J shed 3 bases, with 7 bases lying between them. CDR3 size: 13 residues. The DNA for the CDR3 is TGTGCCAGCAGCCGAGATACCAATCAGCCCCAGCATTTT. It is translated as CASSRDTNQPQHF.

The chain couples TRBV29-1 to TRBJ2-5, with D perhaps TRBD2 (5 bases). Germline V lookup: CDR1 SQVTM, CDR2 ANQGSEA. The CDR3 length is 13 residues. With 7 bases removed from V and 5 bases from J, the gap between germline ends came to 17 bases. The CDR3 coding sequence is TGCAGCGGCAATCATCGGCCGGGGGAGACCCAGTACTTC. Its protein is CSGNHRPGETQYF.

The table lists this clonotype with many counts. The chain uses TRBV30 and TRBJ2-3; 14 bases line up with TRBD2. J was trimmed by 3 bases and V by 0 bases; bases with no gene match: 5. The CDR3 is made up of 17 amino acids. From germline, CDR1 is GTSNPN and CDR2 SVGIG (reference sequence). Written as DNA, the CDR3 is TGTGCCTGGAGTGTACGCCGGACTAGCGGGGGGACAGATACGCAGTATTTT. The encoded protein is CAWSVRRTSGGTDTQYF. The entire variable domain, with the rest obtained from reference TRBV30 and TRBJ2-3, is as follows: SQTIHQWPATLVQPVGSPLSLECTVEGTSNPNLYWYRQAAGRGLQLLFYSVGIGQISSEVPQNLSASRPQDRQFILSSKKLLLSDSGFYLCAWSVRRTSGGTDTQYFGPGTRLTVL.

This clonotype showed up many times. In nucleotides, the CDR3 is TGTGCCAGCAGTCCCGTCGGGACTGAAGCTTTCTTT. Translation: CASSPVGTEAFF. This chain connects TRBV27 to TRBJ1-1; D not resolved. Trimming stripped 5 bases from V and 5 bases from J, with 9 bases between. The V gene's germline CDR1 is MNHEY and CDR2 SMNVEV (reference sequence). This CDR3 contains 12 residues.

The V call is TRBV24-1, the J call TRBJ2-1; the match to TRBD2 covers 9 bases. The CDR3 has 15 amino acids. V gave up 5 bases and J gave up 7 bases; unmatched junction bases: 8. Germline V CDR1 and CDR2: KGHDR, SFDVKD. CDR3 sequence (DNA): TGTGCCACCAGTGTCCAGCGGGGGGCCGGGAATGAGCAGTTCTTC. Translation gives CATSVQRGAGNEQFF.

The chain carries TRBV6-1 and TRBJ1-2; D gene ambiguous. The CDR3 covers 13 residues. Per the germline V gene, CDR1 is MNHNS and CDR2 is SASEGT. V was pared by 7 bases and J by 4 bases, with 13 bases between. The CDR3 reads CASTISGPYGYTF. CDR3 DNA: TGTGCCAGCACCATAAGCGGGCCCTATGGCTACACCTTC.